The source of this T cell receptor (beta chain) is a study of human T cells and chemical hapten exposure. The CDR3 has 14 amino acids. V lost 0 bases and J 1 base, leaving 10 bases between the germline ends. Germline V gives CDR1 SQVTM, CDR2 ANQGSEA. TCRdb used MiXCR to reprocess the RACE reads, holding one entry per CDR3 protein. The profile shows about 82,000 distinct CDR3 sequences, more than 6.5% of them singletons. Time point indicated: patch test 2, 6 weeks after DPC sensitization. Treatment specified: therapeutic diphenylcyclopropenone sensitization with weekly scalp DPC. There are many counts of this clonotype.

The chain links TRBV29-1 to TRBJ2-7; D is perhaps TRBD1 or TRBD2 (5 bases each). This receptor was taken from a woman aged 25 to 45 with alopecia areata. Some clones in this sample may be carry-over from other donors' samples. Sequencing was performed on whole blood, taken in connection with sensitization to the hapten diphenylcyclopropenone (DPC). CDR3 bases: TGCAGCGTTGAAGATCGGGGACGGTCCTACGAGCAGTACTTC. This codes for CSVEDRGRSYEQYF.